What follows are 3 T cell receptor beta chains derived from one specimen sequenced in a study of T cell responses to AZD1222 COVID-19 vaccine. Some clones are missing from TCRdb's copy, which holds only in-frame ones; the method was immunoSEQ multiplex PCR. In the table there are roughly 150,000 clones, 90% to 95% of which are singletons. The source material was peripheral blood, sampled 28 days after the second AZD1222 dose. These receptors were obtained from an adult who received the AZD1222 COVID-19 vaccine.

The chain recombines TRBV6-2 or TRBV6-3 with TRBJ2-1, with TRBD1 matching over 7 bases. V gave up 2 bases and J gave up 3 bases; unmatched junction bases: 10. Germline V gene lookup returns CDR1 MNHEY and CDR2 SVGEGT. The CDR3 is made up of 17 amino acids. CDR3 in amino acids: CASSYTGAYLIYNEQFF. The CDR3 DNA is TGTGCCAGCAGTTACACAGGGGCATACCTAATCTACAATGAGCAGTTCTTC.

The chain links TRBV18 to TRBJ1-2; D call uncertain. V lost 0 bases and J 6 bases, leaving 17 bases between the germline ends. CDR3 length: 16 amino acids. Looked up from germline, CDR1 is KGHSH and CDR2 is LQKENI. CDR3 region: CASSPPSGYPPDGYTF. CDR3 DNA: TGTGCCAGCTCACCACCGTCAGGTTACCCCCCTGATGGCTACACCTTC.

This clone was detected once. The CDR3 spells CASSRSGSWGIRGETQYF. The CDR3 nucleotides are TGTGCCAGCAGCCGCAGCGGGAGTTGGGGAATAAGAGGGGAGACCCAGTACTTC. The rearrangement joins TRBV28 to TRBJ2-5, with 8 nucleotides matching TRBD2. J was trimmed by 5 bases and V by 6 bases; bases with no gene match: 20. This CDR3 is built from 18 residues. CDR1 and CDR2 (germline): MDHEN, SYDVKM.